These 29 T cell receptor beta chains were all obtained from the same sample, sequenced in a study of patients and donors after allogeneic stem cell transplantation. TCRdb re-called the RT-PCR reads through MiXCR, storing one row per CDR3 protein. In the table there are roughly 960,000 distinct CDR3 sequences, more than 15% of which are singletons. Material for sequencing was blood, either unsorted or a sorted T cell fraction (not recorded which). These receptors were taken from a human donor who was either an allogeneic HSCT recipient or a stem cell or donor lymphocyte infusion donor (not recorded which). It is not recorded whose cells these are; they may come from a transplant donor.

The V gene is TRBV10-3, the J gene TRBJ1-5; D not certain. CDR3 length equals 13 residues. Germline CDR1 reads ENHRY; CDR2 reads SYGVKD. V lost 3 bases to trimming and J lost 7 bases, with 10 bases between them. The CDR3 is CAISEREEQPQHF. CDR3 nucleotide sequence: TGTGCCATCAGTGAAAGGGAAGAACAGCCCCAGCATTTT.

This clonotype was recorded only once. The chain is built from TRBV20-1 and TRBJ1-4; 7 bases match TRBD1. The CDR3 sequence is 17 residues long. Unmatched junction bases numbered 14, after V lost 2 bases and J lost 5 bases. CDR1 DFQATT and CDR2 SNEGSKA come from the germline V gene (reference sequence). CDR3 protein: CSARSTYDRAINEKLFF. As DNA, the CDR3 is TGCAGTGCTAGATCCACCTATGACAGGGCAATCAATGAAAAACTGTTTTTT.

Only a few counts were recorded for this clonotype. The rearrangement uses TRBV7-9 and TRBJ1-4; TRBD1 aligns across 8 bases. Germline CDR1 SEHNR, CDR2 FQNEAQ (reference sequence). The J segment lost 7 bases and the V segment lost 5 bases, leaving 6 bases of the junction unmatched. The CDR3 runs to 14 residues. The CDR3 nucleotides are TGTGCCAGCAGCATCAGGGGGCGCGGTGAAAAACTGTTTTTT. It specifies CASSIRGRGEKLFF.

This clonotype has a handful of counts. The rearrangement links TRBV15 to TRBJ2-3; D possibly corresponds to TRBD1 (5 bases). This CDR3 has 17 residues. Trimming left V 3 bases short and J 2 bases short, with 18 bases between. Germline CDR1 and CDR2: LNHNV and YYDKDF (reference sequence). The CDR3 loop reads CATSSRGFGSVTDTQYF. Here the CDR3 DNA reads TGTGCCACCAGCAGTAGGGGCTTCGGGTCGGTCACAGATACGCAGTATTTT.

The chain recombines TRBV7-9 with TRBJ2-3; 8 bases match TRBD2. V lost 4 bases, J lost 2 bases, and 11 bases stayed unmatched. The CDR3 runs to 17 residues. Germline loops: CDR1 SEHNR, CDR2 FQNEAQ (reference sequence). CDR3 nucleotides: TGTGCCAGCAGCTCTAGTGCGGGGGGCCCGATCACAGATACGCAGTATTTT. As protein: CASSSSAGGPITDTQYF.

This clonotype was observed a handful of times. This rearrangement joins TRBV7-9 to TRBJ2-1; 11 bases fit TRBD1. The CDR3 runs to 13 residues. The V segment lost 5 bases and the J segment 8 bases; nucleotides outside the gene matches: 2. CDR1 is SEHNR, CDR2 FQNEAQ, per germline (reference sequence). The DNA for the CDR3 is TGTGCCAGCAGCCAGGGACAGGGGGATGAGCAGTTCTTC. This gives the protein CASSQGQGDEQFF.

This sequence joins TRBV20-1 and TRBJ2-3, with 9 bases fitting TRBD2. The ends lost 3 bases at V and 5 bases at J; junction bases unmatched: 6. From germline, CDR1 is DFQATT and CDR2 SNEGSKA (reference sequence). CDR3 length equals 14 residues. The CDR3 is CSASMREGRDTQYF. The CDR3, as DNA: TGCAGTGCTAGTATGCGGGAGGGGCGAGATACGCAGTATTTT.

The chain combines TRBV10-3 with TRBJ2-5; D is perhaps TRBD2 (5 bases). The CDR3 contains 12 residues. Looked up from germline, CDR1 is ENHRY and CDR2 is SYGVKD. The V gene lost 8 bases and the J gene lost 1 base, with 8 bases spanning the gap. CDR3 sequence: CAIREGQETQYF. The DNA for the CDR3 is TGTGCCATCCGCGAGGGCCAAGAGACCCAGTACTTC.

This clonotype came up a few times. This chain joins TRBV4-1 and TRBJ1-4; perhaps TRBD1 as D (5 bases). Trimming took 6 bases from V and 3 from J, leaving 14 bases between them. CDR1 is MGHRA, CDR2 YSYEKL, per germline. The CDR3 runs to 15 residues. The CDR3 spells CASRPETVANEKLFF. The CDR3 DNA is TGCGCCAGCAGACCTGAGACAGTGGCTAATGAAAAACTGTTTTTT.

V gene TRBV4-2 combines with J gene TRBJ2-1; D may be TRBD2 (6 bases). Between the trimmed V and J ends, which lost 1 base and 7 bases, there was a span of 11 bases. Germline lookup yields CDR1 LGHNA and CDR2 YNFKEQ. The CDR3 is 14 amino acids. CDR3 protein: CASSQVRGENEQFF. The CDR3 DNA reads TGTGCCAGCAGCCAAGTGCGGGGCGAAAATGAGCAGTTCTTC.

This rearrangement joins TRBV25-1 to TRBJ1-3; 9 bases line up with TRBD1. This CDR3 contains 21 residues. V lost 1 base to trimming and J lost 2 bases; unmatched junction nucleotides: 18. CDR1 and CDR2 from the germline V gene are MGHDK and SYGVNS. This CDR3 is CASSESAAGTGIKGAGNTIYF. As DNA, the CDR3 is TGTGCCAGCAGTGAATCAGCCGCCGGGACAGGGATAAAAGGTGCTGGAAACACCATATATTTT.

This chain links TRBV12-3 or TRBV12-4 with TRBJ1-3, with 7 bases fitting TRBD1. With 9 bases clipped from V and 4 bases from J, the junction kept 9 bases outside the gene matches. The CDR3 covers 14 residues. Here the CDR3 reads CASKTGDGGNTIYF. DNA of the CDR3: TGTGCCAGTAAAACAGGGGACGGGGGAAACACCATATATTTT.

This clonotype has a handful of counts. This chain links TRBV20-1 with TRBJ2-7; either TRBD1 or TRBD2 may fit D (5 bases each). Germline V gene data show CDR1 as DFQATT and CDR2 as SNEGSKA (reference sequence). There are 15 residues in the CDR3. V lost 3 bases and J 0 bases, leaving 15 bases between the germline ends. In DNA, the CDR3 is TGCAGTGCTAGTGTTGGGGCGGGTAGCTCCTACGAGCAGTACTTC. Protein: CSASVGAGSSYEQYF.

In its sample, this clonotype was seen a few times. This rearrangement joins TRBV7-2 to TRBJ1-2; 8 bases are a match to TRBD1. Germline CDR1 reads SGHTA; CDR2 reads FQGNSA. This CDR3 has 12 residues. After removal of 5 bases from V and 10 bases from J, the junction contained 6 bases not matched to a gene. CDR3 in DNA: TGTGCCAGCAGCAGTAGACAGGGGTACTACACCTTC. The encoded protein is CASSSRQGYYTF. Complete variable domain (other parts from reference TRBV7-2 and TRBJ1-2): GAGVSQSPSNKVTEKGKDVELRCDPISGHTALYWYRQSLGQGLEFLIYFQGNSAPDKSGLPSDRFSAERTGGSVSTLTIQRTQQEDSAVYLCASSSRQGYYTFGSGTRLTVV.

The sample holds a few counts of this clonotype. The CDR3 end shows no conserved phenylalanine or tryptophan, and so a read error is likely. The DNA is left out, because the CDR3 cannot be placed on it with certainty; the CDR3 is given as TCRdb lists it. The J gene is TRBJ1-2, the V gene TRBV13; TRBD1 is taken as the D call from the table, unchecked against the DNA. Per the germline V gene, CDR1 is PRHDT and CDR2 is FYEKMQ (reference sequence). A total of 10 residues make up the CDR3, ends included. CDR3 residues: CASSPRSGTT.

This clonotype was picked up a small number of times. The V call is TRBV2, the J call TRBJ2-1, with 10 bases fitting TRBD1. Germline V lookup: CDR1 SNHLY, CDR2 FYNNEI. There are 15 residues in the CDR3. J lost 7 bases, V lost 6 bases, and 9 bases had no gene match. Here the CDR3 DNA reads TGTGCCAGCAGGGTCTGGACAGGGGGGCGGAATGAGCAGTTCTTC. This translates into CASRVWTGGRNEQFF.

In this sample, this clonotype turned up a few times. The V call is TRBV25-1, the J call TRBJ1-1, with 9 bases fitting TRBD1. Trimming at V came to 5 bases and at J to 1 base, leaving 5 bases not matched to a gene. The V gene's germline CDR1 is MGHDK and CDR2 SYGVNS. CDR3 length: 15 amino acids. Here the CDR3 DNA reads TGTGCCAGCAGTTCCTCGGGACAGGGGAACACTGAAGCTTTCTTT. It is translated as CASSSSGQGNTEAFF.

This chain uses TRBV13 with TRBJ2-1; 8 positions agree with TRBD1. The CDR3 loop spans 15 amino acids. V lost 3 bases and J lost 4; bases outside the gene matches: 5. Germline V gene sequence: CDR1 PRHDT, CDR2 FYEKMQ (reference sequence). The CDR3 loop reads CASSFPGTGYNEQFF. CDR3 nucleotides: TGTGCCAGCAGCTTTCCCGGGACAGGTTACAATGAGCAGTTCTTC.

This clonotype was observed a few times. V is TRBV5-5 and J is TRBJ1-1; D is possibly TRBD1 (5 bases). In germline, CDR1 is SGHKS, CDR2 YYEKEE (reference sequence). Trimming stripped 5 bases from V and 3 bases from J, with 17 bases between. The CDR3 is 15 amino acids. CDR3 protein: CASRPGMGLDTEAFF. The CDR3 region has the DNA TGTGCCAGCAGGCCCGGGATGGGGCTGGACACTGAAGCTTTCTTT.

At least ten counts were recorded for this clonotype. The chain links TRBV6-2 or TRBV6-3 to TRBJ2-7, with TRBD1 matching over 10 bases. With 8 bases clipped from V and 0 bases from J, the junction kept 4 bases outside the gene matches. This CDR3 has 14 residues. Germline CDR1 is MNHEY and CDR2 is SVGEGT. In DNA, the CDR3 is TGTGCCAGCCGCCGGACAGGGGGCTCCTACGAGCAGTACTTC. Its translation is CASRRTGGSYEQYF.

This clonotype was seen only a few times. The V gene is TRBV29-1, the J gene TRBJ1-5; TRBD1 aligns across 8 bases. The germline gives CDR1 SQVTM, CDR2 ANQGSEA. With 6 bases clipped from V and 1 base from J, the junction kept 8 bases outside the gene matches. The CDR3 contains 15 residues. CDR3 bases: TGCAGCGTCCGAACCGGACAGGGCAGCAATCAGCCCCAGCATTTT. Its translation is CSVRTGQGSNQPQHF.

This clonotype was counted between two and nine times. This rearrangement joins TRBV5-1 to TRBJ1-1; D gene uncertain. Germline CDR1 and CDR2: SGHRS and YFSETQ. Deletions cut 7 bases from V and 0 bases from J, with 16 bases between. The CDR3 covers 15 residues. Here the CDR3 DNA reads TGCGCCAGCCGGCCTCCGAGGCAGATGAACACTGAAGCTTTCTTT. This codes for CASRPPRQMNTEAFF.

The CDR3 DNA follows: TGCAGTGCTAGTAAGGACACCAATTCACCCCTCCACTTT. This sequence encodes CSASKDTNSPLHF. This rearrangement joins TRBV20-1 to TRBJ1-6, with a tentative D call TRBD1 (5 bases). Germline-derived CDR1 and CDR2 are DFQATT and SNEGSKA (reference sequence). This CDR3 has 13 amino acids. Trimming took off 3 bases at V and 7 bases at J, with 10 bases between the two ends.

This clonotype was counted at least ten times. The J gene is TRBJ2-7, the V gene TRBV12-3 or TRBV12-4; a weak D match, TRBD1 (6 bases). V was cut by 3 bases and J by 4 bases, with 7 bases left in between. CDR3 length equals 12 residues. CDR3: CASSFQGYEQYF. The CDR3 nucleotides are TGTGCCAGCAGTTTCCAGGGGTACGAGCAGTACTTC.

The chain has TRBV5-1 and TRBJ2-3; 14 bases are a match to TRBD2. V lost 7 bases and J lost 3; bases outside the gene matches: 10. CDR1 SGHRS and CDR2 YFSETQ come from the germline V gene. The CDR3 spans 17 residues. The chain's CDR3 is CASWDPGLAGATDTQYF. The DNA of the CDR3 is TGCGCCAGCTGGGACCCGGGACTAGCGGGAGCGACAGATACGCAGTATTTT.

This chain connects TRBV10-3 to TRBJ2-4; TRBD2 aligns across 7 bases. The CDR3 is 16 residues long. Germline loops: CDR1 ENHRY, CDR2 SYGVKD. V trimming: 4 bases; J trimming: 7 bases; junction bases outside the gene matches: 13. CDR3 in amino acids: CAISAGLEGGRNIQYF. CDR3 nucleotide sequence: TGTGCCATCAGTGCAGGCTTGGAGGGAGGGCGGAACATTCAGTACTTC.

This clonotype has at least ten counts. The rearrangement joins TRBV11-2 to TRBJ2-2; the match to TRBD2 covers 14 bases. CDR1 is SGHAT and CDR2 is FQNNGV in the germline V gene. The CDR3 loop spans 16 amino acids. V shed 5 bases, J shed 4 bases, and the junction held 3 bases outside the gene matches. CDR3 nucleotides: TGTGCCAGCAGCCAGACTAGCGGGAGGGCCACCGGGGAGCTGTTTTTT. The encoded protein is CASSQTSGRATGELFF.

Only a few counts were recorded for this clonotype. The rearrangement links TRBV9 to TRBJ2-3, with a weak D call TRBD2 (6 bases). The CDR3 loop spans 17 amino acids. Germline loops: CDR1 SGDLS, CDR2 YYNGEE. Trimming removed 3 bases from V and 7 bases from J, with 24 bases in between. The CDR3 loop is CASSGRFSVQGGYTQYF. The CDR3 region has the DNA TGTGCCAGCAGCGGGAGGTTCTCGGTCCAGGGAGGTTATACGCAGTATTTT.

This chain uses TRBV20-1 with TRBJ2-1; tentative D call: TRBD2 (6 bases). The CDR3 length is 16 residues. Trimming removed 6 bases at V and 0 bases at J, with 18 bases between. Looked up from germline, CDR1 is DFQATT and CDR2 is SNEGSKA (reference sequence). The CDR3 DNA sequence: TGCAGTGCGGTGAAGACTAGTGGAGGCTCCTACAATGAGCAGTTCTTC. It yields the protein CSAVKTSGGSYNEQFF.